This T cell receptor (beta chain) was obtained from a study of identical twins. General study results and limits: Conclusions came from cross-sectional statistical analysis, not from following the same donors. There was an excess of low generation probability in the out-of-frame alpha sequences that twins shared.

A universal primer site was incorporated via template switching, and the cDNA contained unique molecular identifiers. TCRdb itself ran the 5' RACE reads through MiXCR, one entry per CDR3 protein. The data show around 650,000 distinct CDR3 sequences, 7.1% seen once. In regard to this clonotype: Its antigen is not known.

The sample was also linked to a second study, of yellow fever vaccine responses in identical twins. From that report: In identical twins, vaccine T cell responses appeared partly shared and partly individual.

The sample comprised PBMCs. The origin of this receptor is a woman under 30 in good health.

The CDR3 sequence is CATCQEETAYNEQFF. As DNA, the CDR3 is TGTGCCACCTGCCAAGAAGAGACAGCCTACAATGAGCAGTTCTTC. The chain has TRBV3-1 and TRBJ2-1; perhaps TRBD1 as D (5 bases). Germline values: CDR1 LGHDT, CDR2 YNNKEL (reference sequence). V gave up 10 bases and J gave up 2 bases, with 18 bases separating them. The CDR3 loop spans 15 amino acids.